This T cell receptor (beta chain) emerged from a study of T cell responses to AZD1222 COVID-19 vaccine. Using immunoSEQ multiplex PCR, the repertoire was profiled, and TCRdb retains in-frame clones only, with some absent. Of roughly 130,000 clones detected, 80% to 90% appear once; the ten largest clones hold approximately 3.1%. Study-wide findings and caveats: In the spike-specific TCR repertoire, nearly half reportedly target unmutated variant regions. Donors in the cohort were predominantly white British and more often female, and clonal diversity was possibly underestimated.

A single count supports this clone. Its target is unknown. V trimming: 4 bases; J trimming: 0 bases; junction bases outside the gene matches: 16. Germline V gives CDR1 MGHRA, CDR2 YSYEKL. This CDR3 has 21 residues. This TCR was sampled from an adult in good health. The sample here was peripheral blood, taken on day 0 of AZD1222 vaccination. J is TRBJ2-1 and V is TRBV4-1, with 12 positions matching TRBD2. Written as DNA, the CDR3 is TGCGCCAGCAGCCGGGCGGGGGCCGGACTAGCGGGATTAAGCTCCTACAATGAGCAGTTCTTC. Its translation is CASSRAGAGLAGLSSYNEQFF.